The 28 T cell receptor beta chains presented below share a single source sample, sequenced in a study of CXCR3-negative and CXCR3-positive naive CD8 T cells. General study points: When CXCR3-positive naive cells were set against CXCR3-negative naive cells, the former had more hydrophobic TRB CDR3s.

TRB cDNA was prepared as libraries by UMI-labeled 5' RACE. For each CDR3 protein, TCRdb gives one entry from its re-call of the 5' RACE reads, without DNA. This sample contains about 5,300 distinct CDR3 sequences. The antigens these receptors bind are not known. The material sequenced was naive CXCR3+ CD8+ T cells from blood. Subset reported: CD45RO-CCR7+CD27+CD95- naive CD8+ T cells expressing CXCR3 (TNR3+). These receptors were collected from a human donor in good health. Some clones in this sample may be carry-over from other donors' samples.

This clonotype counts as medium-sized by frequency. The chain combines TRBV20-1 with TRBJ1-1; TCRdb selects TRBD1, and the lack of DNA leaves this call unchecked. Germline lookup yields CDR1 DFQATT and CDR2 SNEGSKA (reference sequence). The CDR3 is 15 amino acids. The CDR3 reads CSAPDRGGRNTEAFF.

This clonotype registers medium-sized (0.01 to 0.1%) by frequency. The chain carries TRBV29-1 and TRBJ1-2; without DNA, the TCRdb call of TRBD1 cannot be checked. Germline assignment: CDR1 SQVTM and CDR2 ANQGSEA. CDR3 size: 14 residues. This CDR3 reads CSAGQGQAPGGYTF.

The rearrangement links TRBV7-9 to TRBJ1-2. CDR1 SEHNR and CDR2 FQNEAQ come from the germline V gene (reference sequence). This CDR3 has 15 amino acids. The CDR3 is CASSLADRVDYGYTF.

This chain connects TRBV5-4 to TRBJ2-3; TCRdb's assignment of TRBD1 cannot be checked, as there is no DNA. The germline gives CDR1 SGHNT, CDR2 YYREEE (reference sequence). This CDR3 is built from 15 residues. The CDR3 sequence is CASSWGRSRTDTQYF.

The chain is built from TRBV6-1 and TRBJ2-1; TCRdb calls TRBD1, which cannot be checked without DNA. Looked up from germline, CDR1 is MNHNS and CDR2 is SASEGT. CDR3 length equals 13 residues. CDR3 region: CASSESRREEQFF.

The chain employs TRBV5-6 and TRBJ2-2; the D gene TCRdb calls, TRBD2, cannot be checked with no DNA. Germline values: CDR1 SGHDT, CDR2 YYEEEE. The CDR3 is 14 residues long. This CDR3 reads CASSAGGRTGELFF.

Its frequency marks this clonotype as medium-sized. V usage is TRBV12-3 or TRBV12-4 and J usage is TRBJ2-5; TCRdb returns TRBD1, unconfirmable since there is no DNA. The CDR3 is 17 residues long. CDR3 loop: CASSSTQGASFQETQYF.

The chain employs TRBV12-3 or TRBV12-4 and TRBJ2-2; TCRdb's D call, TRBD1, is unchecked because there is no DNA. The CDR3 runs to 13 residues. This CDR3 reads CASIGGITGELFF.

V gene TRBV2 combines with J gene TRBJ2-1; the TCRdb call, TRBD1, lacks DNA for checking. The CDR3 is 17 residues long. Germline CDR1 SNHLY, CDR2 FYNNEI. CDR3 residues: CASSESLGGSSYNEQFF.

The gene calls are TRBV29-1 and TRBJ2-2; TCRdb proposes TRBD2, but this gene call is untestable without DNA. Germline lookup yields CDR1 SQVTM and CDR2 ANQGSEA. The CDR3 length is 16 residues. CDR3 sequence reads: CSVELRASRNTGELFF.

Measured by frequency, this clonotype is medium-sized. The rearrangement links TRBV29-1 to TRBJ2-3; checking the TCRdb D call of TRBD2 is not possible without DNA. Germline loops: CDR1 SQVTM, CDR2 ANQGSEA. This CDR3 contains 14 residues. The chain's CDR3 is CSVDGLADTDTQYF.

According to its frequency, this clonotype is medium-sized (0.01 to 0.1%). This chain joins TRBV11-1 and TRBJ2-1; TCRdb gives TRBD1 as the D gene, but with no DNA this cannot be confirmed. CDR1 is SGHAT and CDR2 is FQDESV in the germline V gene (reference sequence). The CDR3 extends over 17 amino acids. This CDR3 is CASSWPPPGQGYNEQFF.

The rearrangement joins TRBV29-1 to TRBJ2-3. Germline loops: CDR1 SQVTM, CDR2 ANQGSEA. The CDR3 length is 12 residues. CDR3 sequence: CSVDKTPYTQYF.

This clonotype counts as medium-sized by frequency. This chain connects TRBV29-1 to TRBJ1-2; the TRBD1 assignment by TCRdb is unverifiable without DNA. CDR3 length: 12 residues. Per germline, CDR1 SQVTM and CDR2 ANQGSEA. CDR3 loop: CSVPGQPWGYTF.

This clonotype is classed as medium-sized (0.01 to 0.1%) by frequency. J is TRBJ2-1 and V is TRBV6-6; lacking DNA, the TRBD1 call made by TCRdb goes unchecked. The CDR3 runs 15 residues. Germline CDR1 reads MNHNY; CDR2 reads SVGAGI (reference sequence). The CDR3 spells CASSYASGQYNEQFF.

The rearrangement links TRBV6-2 or TRBV6-3 to TRBJ2-7. The CDR3 length is 12 residues. The germline gives CDR1 MNHEY, CDR2 SVGEGT. CDR3: CASSLIGYEQYF.

CDR3 residues: CASSFLQGTSYEQYF. The V and J genes are TRBV7-8 and TRBJ2-7; TCRdb returns TRBD1, unconfirmable since there is no DNA. Germline CDR1 is SGHVS and CDR2 is FQNEAQ. The CDR3 is 15 residues long.

This clonotype is called medium-sized based on its frequency. CDR3 sequence reads: CSVEIAGDEQFF. The chain has TRBV29-1 and TRBJ2-1; TCRdb gives TRBD2 as the D gene, but with no DNA this cannot be confirmed. The CDR3 has 12 amino acids. Looked up from germline, CDR1 is SQVTM and CDR2 is ANQGSEA.

The chain joins TRBV20-1 to TRBJ2-3; TCRdb gives TRBD2 as the D gene, but with no DNA this cannot be confirmed. The CDR3 covers 14 residues. Germline-derived CDR1 and CDR2 are DFQATT and SNEGSKA (reference sequence). CDR3 protein: CSARPTTYTDTQYF.

The chain recombines TRBV20-1 with TRBJ2-1; TCRdb names TRBD2, which stays unverified in the absence of DNA. Germline V gene data show CDR1 as DFQATT and CDR2 as SNEGSKA (reference sequence). The CDR3 loop spans 15 amino acids. The CDR3 spells CSAPHLAGVIDEQFF.

The rearrangement links TRBV12-3 or TRBV12-4 to TRBJ2-1; TCRdb calls TRBD2, which cannot be checked without DNA. The CDR3 sequence is 15 residues long. CDR3: CASSQKEREYNEQFF.

This clonotype shows up as medium-sized by frequency. The chain links TRBV14 to TRBJ2-2. Germline loops: CDR1 SGHDN, CDR2 FVKESK. The CDR3 is made up of 13 amino acids. The CDR3 here is CASSQVGTGELFF.

The chain is built from TRBV15 and TRBJ2-2; TCRdb outputs TRBD1, but without DNA this stays unchecked. CDR1 LNHNV and CDR2 YYDKDF come from the germline V gene (reference sequence). The CDR3 loop spans 16 amino acids. The CDR3 sequence: CATSRQPGQDTGELFF.

V and J are TRBV9 and TRBJ2-3; TCRdb's D call of TRBD2 is untestable without DNA. CDR1 SGDLS and CDR2 YYNGEE come from the germline V gene. There are 16 residues in the CDR3. CDR3 amino acids: CASSFRTTGNTDTQYF.

This clonotype is deemed medium-sized by its frequency. J is TRBJ2-5 and V is TRBV12-3 or TRBV12-4; TCRdb selects TRBD1, and the lack of DNA leaves this call unchecked. This CDR3 region has 14 residues. CDR3 protein: CASSLYGGLETQYF.

By frequency, this clonotype registers medium-sized. The rearrangement uses TRBV4-1 and TRBJ2-7. CDR3 length equals 12 residues. CDR1 is MGHRA, CDR2 YSYEKL, per germline. The CDR3 sequence is CASGSTTGEQYF.

The V and J genes are TRBV27 and TRBJ2-7; no DNA is available, so the TRBD1 call from TCRdb remains unchecked. The germline V gene has CDR1 MNHEY and CDR2 SMNVEV (reference sequence). The CDR3 spans 14 residues. CDR3 amino acids: CASTGQGTSYEQYF.

The V gene is TRBV12-3 or TRBV12-4, the J gene TRBJ2-5; the D call of TRBD1 rests on TCRdb alone, since no DNA is present to check it. This CDR3 spans 17 amino acids. The CDR3 reads CASSSWGGIEDQETQYF.